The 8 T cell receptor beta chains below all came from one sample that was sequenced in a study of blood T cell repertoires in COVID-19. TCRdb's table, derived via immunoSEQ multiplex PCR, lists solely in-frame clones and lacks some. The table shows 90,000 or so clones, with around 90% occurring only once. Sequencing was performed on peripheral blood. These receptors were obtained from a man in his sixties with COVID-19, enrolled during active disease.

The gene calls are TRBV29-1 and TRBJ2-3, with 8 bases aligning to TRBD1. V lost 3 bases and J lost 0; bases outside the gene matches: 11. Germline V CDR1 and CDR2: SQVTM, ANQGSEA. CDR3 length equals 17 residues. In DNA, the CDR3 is TGCAGCGTTGACTCCGGGACAGGCGGGACTAGCACAGATACGCAGTATTTT. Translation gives CSVDSGTGGTSTDTQYF.

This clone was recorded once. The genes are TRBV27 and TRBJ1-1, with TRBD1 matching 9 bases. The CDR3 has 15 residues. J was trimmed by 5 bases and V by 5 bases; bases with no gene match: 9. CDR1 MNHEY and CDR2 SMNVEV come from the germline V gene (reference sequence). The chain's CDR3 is CASSPWTGDQTEAFF. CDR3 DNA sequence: TGTGCCAGCAGTCCCTGGACAGGGGACCAAACTGAAGCTTTCTTT.

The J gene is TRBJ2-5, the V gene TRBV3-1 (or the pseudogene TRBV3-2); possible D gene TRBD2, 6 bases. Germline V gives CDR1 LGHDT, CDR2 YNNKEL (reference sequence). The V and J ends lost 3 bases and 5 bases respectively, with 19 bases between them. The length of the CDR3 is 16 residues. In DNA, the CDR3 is TGTGCCAGCAGCCATCCCCCCGGAGGGGCTAGGGAGACCCAGTACTTC. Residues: CASSHPPGGARETQYF.

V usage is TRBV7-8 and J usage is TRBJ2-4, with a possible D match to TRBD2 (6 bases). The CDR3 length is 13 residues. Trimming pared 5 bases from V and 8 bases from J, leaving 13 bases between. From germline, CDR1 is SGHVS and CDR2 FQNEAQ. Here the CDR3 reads CASSAGRRDIQYF. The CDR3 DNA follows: TGTGCCAGCAGCGCCGGGAGAAGGGACATTCAGTACTTC.

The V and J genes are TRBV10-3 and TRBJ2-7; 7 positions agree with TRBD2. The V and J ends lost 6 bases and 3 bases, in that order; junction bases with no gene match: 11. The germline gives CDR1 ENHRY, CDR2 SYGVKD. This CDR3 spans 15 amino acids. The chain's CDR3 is CAISSSSGGYYEQYF. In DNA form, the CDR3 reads TGTGCCATCAGCTCTTCTAGCGGAGGTTACTACGAGCAGTACTTC.

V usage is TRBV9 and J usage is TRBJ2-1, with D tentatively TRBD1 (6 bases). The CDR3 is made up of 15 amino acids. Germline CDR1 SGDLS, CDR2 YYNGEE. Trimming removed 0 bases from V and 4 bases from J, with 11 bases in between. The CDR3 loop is CASSVVTGPYNEQFF. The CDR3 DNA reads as TGTGCCAGCAGCGTAGTTACAGGGCCTTACAATGAGCAGTTCTTC.

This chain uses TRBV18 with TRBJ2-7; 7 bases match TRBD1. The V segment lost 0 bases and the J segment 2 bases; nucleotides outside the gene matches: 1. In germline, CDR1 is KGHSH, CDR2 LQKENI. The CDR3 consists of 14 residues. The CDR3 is CASSPPTGTYEQYF. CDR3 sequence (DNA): TGTGCCAGCTCACCACCGACAGGGACCTACGAGCAGTACTTC.

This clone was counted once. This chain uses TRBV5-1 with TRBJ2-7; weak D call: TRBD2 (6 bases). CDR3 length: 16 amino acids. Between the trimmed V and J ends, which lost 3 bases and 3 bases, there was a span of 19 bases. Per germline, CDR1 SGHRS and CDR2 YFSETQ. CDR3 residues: CASSSSLPSVFYEQYF. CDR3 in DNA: TGCGCCAGCAGCTCCTCTTTACCTAGCGTTTTCTACGAGCAGTACTTC.